This entry concerns a single T cell receptor (beta chain). The antigen remains undetermined. Carrying UMI labels, the TRB cDNA libraries were prepared through 5' RACE. Reprocessing the 5' RACE reads, TCRdb reports a single entry for every CDR3 protein and omits DNA. The listing records tens of thousands of distinct CDR3 sequences. This sample is part of a study of CXCR3-negative and CXCR3-positive naive CD8 T cells. General study results and limits: Greater hydrophobicity was found in TRB CDR3s of CXCR3-positive naive cells than of CXCR3-negative naive cells.

From germline, CDR1 is SGHDN and CDR2 FVKESK. The CDR3 sequence is 13 residues long. The J gene is TRBJ2-1, the V gene TRBV14; the TRBD1 assignment by TCRdb is unverifiable without DNA. The material sequenced was naive CXCR3- CD8+ T cells from blood. Noted subset: CD45RO-CCR7+CD27+CD95- naive CD8+ T cells lacking CXCR3 (TNR3-). This receptor was obtained from a human donor in good health. Some clones in this sample may be carry-over from other donors' samples. The CDR3 reads CASTYFQGDEQFF. The full variable domain, rest sourced from reference TRBV14 and TRBJ2-1, is EAGVTQFPSHSVIEKGQTVTLRCDPISGHDNLYWYRRVMGKEIKFLLHFVKESKQDESGMPNNRFLAERTGGTYSTLKVQPAELEDSGVYFCASTYFQGDEQFFGPGTRLTVL.